These 10 T cell receptor beta chains were all obtained from the same sample, sequenced in a study of cytomegalovirus exposure and HLA in healthy donors. 13 Jbeta primers and 60 Vbeta primers were used for the PCR. The data were produced by immunoSEQ multiplex PCR, yet TCRdb's version contains in-frame clones alone and is incomplete. The top ten clones hold about 3.7% of a sample with approximately 140,000 clones, around 75% of them seen once. The sequenced sample was PBMCs. Receptor source: a human donor in good health.

The count of this clone is one. This chain connects TRBV7-7 to TRBJ2-7; perhaps TRBD1 as D (7 bases). The V end was cut by 5 bases, the J end by 2 bases, with 16 bases between. Germline CDR1 is SSHAT and CDR2 is FNYEAQ (reference sequence). The CDR3 has 15 residues. In nucleotides, the CDR3 is TGTGCCAGCAGCCGGGGGCAAGGGACAGCCTACGAGCAGTACTTC. This codes for CASSRGQGTAYEQYF.

The genes are TRBV6-1 and TRBJ2-7, with unresolved D. Germline CDR1 is MNHNS and CDR2 is SASEGT. The CDR3 runs 12 residues. Trimming left V 3 bases short and J 8 bases short, with 11 bases between. The CDR3 DNA reads as TGTGCCAGCAGTGATCCCACTCGCCAGCAGTACTTC. Protein product: CASSDPTRQQYF.

The chain employs TRBV9 and TRBJ2-7; D uncertain. With 9 bases removed from V and 2 bases from J, the gap between germline ends came to 12 bases. CDR1 and CDR2 (germline): SGDLS, YYNGEE. The CDR3 covers 12 residues. The CDR3 nucleotides read TGTGCCATCTGTGTCCCCCCCTACGAGCAGTACTTC. This codes for CAICVPPYEQYF.

V gene TRBV27 combines with J gene TRBJ2-7; TRBD1 agrees at 9 bases. V dropped 5 bases and J dropped 5; count of bases not matched to a gene: 10. The CDR3 covers 15 residues. Germline loops: CDR1 MNHEY, CDR2 SMNVEV (reference sequence). Here the CDR3 DNA reads TGTGCCAGCAGTGCCCCGGGACAGGGTTTCCACGAGCAGTACTTC. It codes for CASSAPGQGFHEQYF.

The rearrangement joins TRBV27 to TRBJ1-1; D is ambiguous. The V gene lost 5 bases and the J gene lost 8 bases, with 15 bases spanning the gap. The CDR3 has 13 residues. CDR1 and CDR2 (germline): MNHEY, SMNVEV (reference sequence). As DNA, the CDR3 is TGTGCCAGCAGTCCCCGGGGTCACAGAGAAGCTTTCTTT. Its protein product is CASSPRGHREAFF.

The genes are TRBV6-5 and TRBJ1-3, with D uncertain. V was shortened by 5 bases and J by 1 base, with 9 bases between the two germline ends. CDR1 MNHEY and CDR2 SVGAGI come from the germline V gene. The CDR3 covers 14 residues. This CDR3 reads CASSRGGSGNTIYF. The CDR3 nucleotides are TGTGCCAGCAGTCGCGGTGGATCTGGAAACACCATATATTTT.

The chain links TRBV6-5 to TRBJ2-1; maybe TRBD2 (5 bases). V shed 2 bases and J shed 5 bases, with 13 bases lying between them. Looked up from germline, CDR1 is MNHEY and CDR2 is SVGAGI. The CDR3 is 15 residues long. CDR3 sequence (DNA): TGTGCCAGCAGTTACCTGGACTTCCCGAACAATGAGCAGTTCTTC. As protein: CASSYLDFPNNEQFF.

This rearrangement joins TRBV28 to TRBJ2-6, with a tentative D call TRBD2 (7 bases). Trimming cost V 8 bases and J 0 bases, with 26 bases left between them. Per the germline V gene, CDR1 is MDHEN and CDR2 is SYDVKM. This CDR3 is built from 20 residues. CDR3: CASAVLGGGLSLSGANVLTF. The CDR3 region has the DNA TGTGCCAGCGCTGTCCTAGGGGGGGGCTTAAGCCTCTCTGGGGCCAACGTCCTGACTTTC.

This clone was counted only a few times. The chain couples TRBV4-1 to TRBJ1-2, with 7 nucleotides matching TRBD1. V lost 0 bases and J lost 6; bases outside the gene matches: 10. There are 16 residues in the CDR3. Germline assignment: CDR1 MGHRA and CDR2 YSYEKL. CDR3 residues: CASSQEDRQGKDGYTF. In DNA form, the CDR3 reads TGCGCCAGCAGCCAAGAGGATCGACAGGGAAAGGATGGCTACACCTTC.

CDR3 loop: CASSSLGGGYTDTQYF. The CDR3 DNA reads as TGTGCCAGCAGCTCCCTAGGGGGGGGGTACACAGATACGCAGTATTTT. V usage is TRBV7-8 and J usage is TRBJ2-3, with a tentative D call TRBD2 (7 bases). V was trimmed by 4 bases and J by 2 bases, leaving 16 bases between them. The CDR3 runs to 16 residues. Germline V gene data show CDR1 as SGHVS and CDR2 as FQNEAQ. Supplemented by reference TRBV7-8 and TRBJ2-3, the full variable domain reads GAGVSQSPRYKVAKRGQDVALRCDPISGHVSLFWYQQALGQGPEFLTYFQNEAQLDKSGLPSDRFFAERPEGSVSTLKIQRTQQEDSAVYLCASSSLGGGYTDTQYFGPGTRLTVL.